These 22 T cell receptor beta chains were sequenced from one sample in a study of shared clonotypes between healthy human individuals. Data came from immunoSEQ multiplex PCR; TCRdb stores just in-frame clones and leaves some out. The sample includes about 1.5 million clones, 95% to 99% seen only once; the top ten take less than 0.55%. Material: naive CD4+ T cells sorted from blood. Indicated subset: CD45RA+ positively selected. All receptors come from a man aged 25 to 40 in good health.

This clone was counted once. The rearrangement joins TRBV6-5 to TRBJ1-1, with D uncertain. Germline V gives CDR1 MNHEY, CDR2 SVGAGI. Between the trimmed V and J ends, which lost 3 bases and 2 bases, there was a span of 16 bases. The CDR3 runs to 16 residues. CDR3 bases: TGTGCCAGCAGTTATCTGTCCGGGCGGAGAAACACTGAAGCTTTCTTT. Translated, it gives CASSYLSGRRNTEAFF.

V is TRBV29-1 and J is TRBJ2-1; D not certain. The ends were cut back, 0 bases at V and 8 bases at J, with 8 bases in the middle. This CDR3 comprises 12 residues. CDR1 SQVTM and CDR2 ANQGSEA come from the germline V gene. The CDR3 coding sequence is TGCAGCGTTGAAGATCGGGTCTATGAGCAGTTCTTC. Amino acids: CSVEDRVYEQFF.

The rearrangement uses TRBV29-1 and TRBJ2-5, with a possible D match to TRBD1 (6 bases). Looked up from germline, CDR1 is SQVTM and CDR2 is ANQGSEA. V lost 7 bases to trimming and J lost 5 bases, with 14 bases between them. The CDR3 is 12 amino acids. The CDR3 is CSATSGAETQYF. The CDR3 nucleotides read TGCAGCGCTACTTCAGGGGCCGAGACCCAGTACTTC.

The rearrangement links TRBV10-2 to TRBJ2-7; a possible D gene is TRBD2 (7 bases). The germline CDR1 and CDR2 sequences are WSHSY and SAAADI. V gave up 0 bases and J gave up 2 bases, with 8 bases separating them. This CDR3 is 14 amino acids long. The CDR3 DNA sequence: TGCGCCAGCAGTGAGTCGGGGGGGCCCTACGAGCAGTACTTC. This codes for CASSESGGPYEQYF.

The CDR3 coding sequence is TGTGCCAGCAGCTTAGCTAGGACAGACCAAGAGACCCAGTACTTC. As protein: CASSLARTDQETQYF. This chain uses TRBV7-9 with TRBJ2-5, with a weak D call TRBD1 (6 bases). V was shortened by 0 bases and J by 0 bases, with 8 bases between the two germline ends. The V gene's germline CDR1 is SEHNR and CDR2 FQNEAQ (reference sequence). There are 15 residues in the CDR3.

In DNA form, the CDR3 reads TGTGCCAGCAGCTTAGGACTCCCCGGCGCCGACGAGCAGTACTTC. Translating it yields CASSLGLPGADEQYF. The chain carries TRBV5-5 and TRBJ2-7, with D possibly TRBD2 on 5 matching bases. This CDR3 spans 15 amino acids. CDR1 and CDR2 (germline): SGHKS, YYEKEE (reference sequence). With 2 bases removed from V and 5 bases from J, the gap between germline ends came to 17 bases.

This chain links TRBV5-1 with TRBJ2-7, with TRBD2 as a possible D gene (6 bases). CDR1 and CDR2 (germline): SGHRS, YFSETQ. V was shortened by 2 bases and J by 3 bases, with 9 bases between the two germline ends. The CDR3 runs to 13 residues. The CDR3 here is CASSFPSDYEQYF. CDR3 coding DNA: TGCGCCAGCAGCTTCCCTAGCGACTACGAGCAGTACTTC. Filled out from reference TRBV5-1 and TRBJ2-7, the complete variable domain reads KAGVTQTPRYLIKTRGQQVTLSCSPISGHRSVSWYQQTPGQGLQFLFEYFSETQRNKGNFPGRFSGRQFSNSRSEMNVSTLELGDSALYLCASSFPSDYEQYFGPGTRLTVT.

V gene TRBV9 combines with J gene TRBJ2-1; D is unresolved. Germline V lookup: CDR1 SGDLS, CDR2 YYNGEE. The CDR3 is 15 amino acids. Trimming took 2 bases from V and 6 from J, leaving 15 bases between them. The CDR3 sequence: CASSVSIGTPNEQFF. CDR3 coding DNA: TGTGCCAGCAGCGTTTCGATCGGAACCCCCAATGAGCAGTTCTTC.

This chain links TRBV15 with TRBJ1-4, with D tentatively TRBD1 (5 bases). The CDR3 totals 16 residues. The V gene lost 0 bases and the J gene lost 0 bases, with 8 bases spanning the gap. From germline, CDR1 is LNHNV and CDR2 YYDKDF (reference sequence). CDR3 amino acids: CATSRDLTATNEKLFF. The CDR3 DNA reads as TGTGCCACCAGCAGAGACCTGACAGCAACTAATGAAAAACTGTTTTTT. The whole variable domain, remainder taken from reference TRBV15 and TRBJ1-4, is DAMVIQNPRYQVTQFGKPVTLSCSQTLNHNVMYWYQQKSSQAPKLLFHYYDKDFNNEADTPDNFQSRRPNTSFCFLDIRSPGLGDTAMYLCATSRDLTATNEKLFFGSGTQLSVL.

This chain uses TRBV29-1 with TRBJ2-1; TRBD2 matches 14 bases. V lost 1 base to trimming and J lost 4 bases; unmatched junction nucleotides: 3. The CDR3 covers 16 residues. The germline V gene has CDR1 SQVTM and CDR2 ANQGSEA. The CDR3 nucleotides read TGCAGCGTTGAAGTTGGGACTAGCGGGAGATACAATGAGCAGTTCTTC. This codes for CSVEVGTSGRYNEQFF.

This rearrangement joins TRBV5-1 to TRBJ2-3, with 8 positions matching TRBD2. The CDR3 loop spans 18 amino acids. Germline V gives CDR1 SGHRS, CDR2 YFSETQ. V lost 7 bases to trimming and J lost 0 bases; unmatched junction nucleotides: 16. CDR3 protein: CASSPALAGVSSTDTQYF. In DNA form, the CDR3 reads TGCGCCAGCTCCCCAGCCCTAGCGGGTGTGTCTAGCACAGATACGCAGTATTTT.

The chain links TRBV7-3 to TRBJ1-1; 9 bases are a match to TRBD1. This CDR3 region has 14 residues. V was clipped by 5 bases and J by 5 bases; unmatched bases: 6. Germline CDR1 reads SGHTA; CDR2 reads FQGTGA. The CDR3 DNA follows: TGTGCCAGCAGCCCAGGACAGGGGCGTACTGAAGCTTTCTTT. Translating gives CASSPGQGRTEAFF.

The chain combines TRBV27 with TRBJ2-2; no firm D call. Per the germline V gene, CDR1 is MNHEY and CDR2 is SMNVEV (reference sequence). Trimming stripped 1 base from V and 5 bases from J, with 5 bases between. The CDR3 extends over 13 amino acids. In nucleotides, the CDR3 is TGTGCCAGCAGTTTATGGGTGACCGGGGAGCTGTTTTTT. Its protein is CASSLWVTGELFF.

This clone occurred once. This rearrangement joins TRBV6-6 to TRBJ1-2, with D possibly being TRBD1 (5 bases). The CDR3 loop spans 14 amino acids. Trimming pared 0 bases from V and 7 bases from J, leaving 12 bases between. Germline lookup yields CDR1 MNHNY and CDR2 SVGAGI (reference sequence). For the CDR3, the DNA is TGTGCCAGCAGTTACTCAGGGGTTCAGGCTGGCTACACCTTC. This gives the protein CASSYSGVQAGYTF.

V and J are TRBV29-1 and TRBJ2-2; TRBD2 agrees at 11 bases. V trimming: 7 bases; J trimming: 4 bases; junction bases outside the gene matches: 8. Looked up from germline, CDR1 is SQVTM and CDR2 is ANQGSEA. The CDR3 length is 15 residues. CDR3 bases: TGCAGCGCCCGGGTCCTAGCGGGGGGCACCGGGGAGCTGTTTTTT. Translation gives CSARVLAGGTGELFF.

The chain carries TRBV28 and TRBJ2-7, with 7 bases that match TRBD1. V trimming: 4 bases; J trimming: 0 bases; junction bases outside the gene matches: 9. There are 16 residues in the CDR3. CDR1 MDHEN and CDR2 SYDVKM come from the germline V gene. CDR3 DNA: TGTGCCAGCAGTTCGCACGACAGGGTAAGCTCCTACGAGCAGTACTTC. Amino acid sequence: CASSSHDRVSSYEQYF.

This chain uses TRBV14 with TRBJ2-5; maybe TRBD1 (5 bases). V lost 3 bases and J 1 base, leaving 15 bases between the germline ends. Germline values: CDR1 SGHDN, CDR2 FVKESK. The CDR3 runs to 16 residues. In DNA, the CDR3 is TGTGCCAGCAGCCACCCAAGGGGAATAGTCCAAGAGACCCAGTACTTC. Translating gives CASSHPRGIVQETQYF.

This chain joins TRBV2 and TRBJ2-7; 12 bases agree with TRBD2. The CDR3 consists of 15 residues. Trimming at V came to 10 bases and at J to 7 bases, leaving 14 bases not matched to a gene. Germline CDR1 and CDR2: SNHLY and FYNNEI. The CDR3 DNA is TGTGCCACCTCGCCTAGACTAGCGGGAGTTGGGGAGCAGTACTTC. Protein sequence: CATSPRLAGVGEQYF.

The J gene is TRBJ2-2, the V gene TRBV5-5, with a possible D match to TRBD2 (7 bases). Germline V gene sequence: CDR1 SGHKS, CDR2 YYEKEE (reference sequence). The CDR3 is made up of 15 amino acids. V was pared by 0 bases and J by 7 bases, with 13 bases between. The CDR3 spells CASSLAGGGRGELFF. The CDR3, as DNA: TGTGCCAGCAGCTTGGCTGGCGGGGGCCGCGGGGAGCTGTTTTTT.

The chain has TRBV19 and TRBJ2-5; 7 bases match TRBD2. Germline V gene lookup returns CDR1 LNHDA and CDR2 SQIVND (reference sequence). CDR3 size: 16 residues. V was clipped by 0 bases and J by 5 bases; unmatched bases: 9. The CDR3, as DNA: TGTGCCAGTAGTATAGATGGGGCCCAGGGAGGGGAGACCCAGTACTTC. Protein product: CASSIDGAQGGETQYF. Based on the CDR3 plus reference TRBV19 and TRBJ2-5, the full variable domain is DGGITQSPKYLFRKEGQNVTLSCEQNLNHDAMYWYRQDPGQGLRLIYYSQIVNDFQKGDIAEGYSVSREKKESFPLTVTSAQKNPTAFYLCASSIDGAQGGETQYFGPGTRLLVL.

The chain combines TRBV4-3 with TRBJ2-2, with 10 bases fitting TRBD1. Germline assignment: CDR1 LGHNA and CDR2 YSLEER. The CDR3 has 15 residues. The trim removed 3 bases at V and 4 bases at J, leaving 2 bases unmatched. The CDR3 bases are TGCGCCAGCAGCCATAGGACAGGGGGCACCGGGGAGCTGTTTTTT. Protein product: CASSHRTGGTGELFF.

CDR3 sequence: CASSHEVIRNTIYF. The CDR3 nucleotides read TGTGCCAGCAGCCACGAGGTGATTAGAAACACCATATATTTT. The genes are TRBV28 and TRBJ1-3; D is unresolved. The CDR3 has 14 residues. CDR1 and CDR2 (germline): MDHEN, SYDVKM. Deletions cut 6 bases from V and 5 bases from J, with 14 bases between.